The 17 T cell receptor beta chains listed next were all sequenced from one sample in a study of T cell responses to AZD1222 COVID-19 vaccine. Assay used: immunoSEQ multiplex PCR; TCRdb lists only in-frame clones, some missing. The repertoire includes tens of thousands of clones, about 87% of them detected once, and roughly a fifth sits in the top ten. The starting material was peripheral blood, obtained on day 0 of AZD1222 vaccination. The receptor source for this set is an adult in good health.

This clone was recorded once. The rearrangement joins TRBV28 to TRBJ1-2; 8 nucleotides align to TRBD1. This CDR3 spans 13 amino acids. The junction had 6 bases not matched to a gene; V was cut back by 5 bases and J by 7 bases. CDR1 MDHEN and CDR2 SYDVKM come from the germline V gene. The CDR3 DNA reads TGTGCCAGCAGTCCCGGACAGGGTACTGGCTACACCTTC. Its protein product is CASSPGQGTGYTF.

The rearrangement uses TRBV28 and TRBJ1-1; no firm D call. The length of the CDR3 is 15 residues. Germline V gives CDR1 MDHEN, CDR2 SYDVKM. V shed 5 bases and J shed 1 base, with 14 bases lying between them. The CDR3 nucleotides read TGTGCCAGCAGTGCTCGACTGAACCCGAACACTGAAGCTTTCTTT. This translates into CASSARLNPNTEAFF.

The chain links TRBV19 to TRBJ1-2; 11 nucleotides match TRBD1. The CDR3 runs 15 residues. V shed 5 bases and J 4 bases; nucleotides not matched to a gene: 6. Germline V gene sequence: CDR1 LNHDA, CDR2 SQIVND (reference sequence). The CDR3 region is CASSDPGQGGYGYTF. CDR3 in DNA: TGTGCCAGTAGTGACCCGGGACAGGGGGGCTATGGCTACACCTTC. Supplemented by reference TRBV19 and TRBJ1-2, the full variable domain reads DGGITQSPKYLFRKEGQNVTLSCEQNLNHDAMYWYRQDPGQGLRLIYYSQIVNDFQKGDIAEGYSVSREKKESFPLTVTSAQKNPTAFYLCASSDPGQGGYGYTFGSGTRLTVV.

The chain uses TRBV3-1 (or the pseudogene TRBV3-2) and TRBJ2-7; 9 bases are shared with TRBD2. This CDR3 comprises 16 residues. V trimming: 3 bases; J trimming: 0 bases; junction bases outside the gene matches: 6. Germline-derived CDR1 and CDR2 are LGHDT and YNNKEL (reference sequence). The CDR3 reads CASSHRLAVNSYEQYF. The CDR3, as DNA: TGTGCCAGCAGCCACAGACTAGCGGTAAACTCCTACGAGCAGTACTTC.

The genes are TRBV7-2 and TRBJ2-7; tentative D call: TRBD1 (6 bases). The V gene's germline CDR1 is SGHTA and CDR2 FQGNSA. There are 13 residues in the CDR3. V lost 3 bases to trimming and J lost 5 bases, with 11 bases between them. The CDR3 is CASSFLRGNEQYF. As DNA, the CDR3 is TGTGCCAGCAGCTTTTTGAGGGGGAACGAGCAGTACTTC.

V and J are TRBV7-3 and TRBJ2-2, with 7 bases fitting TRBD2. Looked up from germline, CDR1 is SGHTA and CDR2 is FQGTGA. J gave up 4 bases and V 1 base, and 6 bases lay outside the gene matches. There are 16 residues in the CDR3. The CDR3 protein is CASSLIPGGFTGELFF. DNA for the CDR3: TGTGCCAGCAGCTTAATACCGGGAGGTTTCACCGGGGAGCTGTTTTTT.

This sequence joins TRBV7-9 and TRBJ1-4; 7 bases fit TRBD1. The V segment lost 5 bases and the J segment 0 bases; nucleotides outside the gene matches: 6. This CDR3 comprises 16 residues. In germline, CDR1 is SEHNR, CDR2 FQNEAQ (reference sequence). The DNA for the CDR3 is TGTGCCAGCAGCCCCGGACAGGTTCCAACTAATGAAAAACTGTTTTTT. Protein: CASSPGQVPTNEKLFF.

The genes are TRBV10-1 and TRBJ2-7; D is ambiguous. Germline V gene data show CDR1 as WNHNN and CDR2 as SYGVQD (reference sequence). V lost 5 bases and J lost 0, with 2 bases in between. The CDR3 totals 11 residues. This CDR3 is CASSISYEQYF. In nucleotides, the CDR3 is TGCGCCAGCAGTATCTCCTACGAGCAGTACTTC.

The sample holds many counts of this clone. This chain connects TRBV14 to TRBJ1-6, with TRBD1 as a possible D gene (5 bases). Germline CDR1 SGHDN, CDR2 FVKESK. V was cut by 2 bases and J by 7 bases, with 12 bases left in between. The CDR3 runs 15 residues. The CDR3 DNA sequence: TGTGCCAGCAGCCAATTGGACAAAGGAAATTCACCCCTCCACTTT. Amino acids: CASSQLDKGNSPLHF.

CDR3: CASSGRDRGQNSPLHF. CDR3 sequence (DNA): TGTGCCAGTAGTGGCCGGGACAGGGGGCAAAATTCACCCCTCCACTTT. J is TRBJ1-6 and V is TRBV19, with 12 nucleotides matching TRBD1. This CDR3 contains 16 residues. Per germline, CDR1 LNHDA and CDR2 SQIVND (reference sequence). V lost 5 bases, J lost 7 bases, and 6 bases stayed unmatched.

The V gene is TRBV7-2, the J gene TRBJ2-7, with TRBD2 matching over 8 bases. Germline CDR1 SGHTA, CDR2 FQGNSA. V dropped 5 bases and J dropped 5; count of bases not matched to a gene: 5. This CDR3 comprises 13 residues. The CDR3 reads CASSGRSGDEQYF. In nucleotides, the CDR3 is TGTGCCAGCAGCGGCCGTAGCGGGGACGAGCAGTACTTC.

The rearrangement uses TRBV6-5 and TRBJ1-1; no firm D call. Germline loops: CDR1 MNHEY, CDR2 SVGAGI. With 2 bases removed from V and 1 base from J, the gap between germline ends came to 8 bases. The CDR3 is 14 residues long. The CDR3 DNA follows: TGTGCCAGCAGTTACGCGGAGTCGAACACTGAAGCTTTCTTT. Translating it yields CASSYAESNTEAFF.

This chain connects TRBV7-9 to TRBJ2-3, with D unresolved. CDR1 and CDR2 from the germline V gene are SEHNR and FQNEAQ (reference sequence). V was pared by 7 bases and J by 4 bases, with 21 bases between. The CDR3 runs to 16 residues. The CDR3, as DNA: TGTGCCAGCACCAAACGACTTGCGACCCCCGCAGATACGCAGTATTTT. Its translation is CASTKRLATPADTQYF.

CDR3 bases: TGTGCCAGCAGAGGATCTAACTATGGCTACACCTTC. Its translation is CASRGSNYGYTF. The rearrangement joins TRBV28 to TRBJ1-2; D is undetermined. Per germline, CDR1 MDHEN and CDR2 SYDVKM. V lost 6 bases to trimming and J lost 0 bases, with 5 bases between them. The CDR3 is made up of 12 amino acids.

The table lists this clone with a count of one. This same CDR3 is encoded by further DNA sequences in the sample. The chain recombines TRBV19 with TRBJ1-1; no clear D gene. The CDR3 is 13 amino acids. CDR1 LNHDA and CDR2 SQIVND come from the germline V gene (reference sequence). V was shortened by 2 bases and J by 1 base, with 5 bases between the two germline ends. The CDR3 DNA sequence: TGTGCCAGTAGTATAACATCGAACACTGAAGCTTTCTTT. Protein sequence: CASSITSNTEAFF. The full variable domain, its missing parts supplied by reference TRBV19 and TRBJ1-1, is DGGITQSPKYLFRKEGQNVTLSCEQNLNHDAMYWYRQDPGQGLRLIYYSQIVNDFQKGDIAEGYSVSREKKESFPLTVTSAQKNPTAFYLCASSITSNTEAFFGQGTRLTVV.

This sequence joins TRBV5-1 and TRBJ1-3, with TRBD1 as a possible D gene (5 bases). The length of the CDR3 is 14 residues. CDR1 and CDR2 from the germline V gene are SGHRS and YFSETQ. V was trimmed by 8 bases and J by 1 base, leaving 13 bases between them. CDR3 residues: CASAGTTSGNTIYF. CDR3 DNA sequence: TGCGCCAGTGCCGGGACGACTTCTGGAAACACCATATATTTT.

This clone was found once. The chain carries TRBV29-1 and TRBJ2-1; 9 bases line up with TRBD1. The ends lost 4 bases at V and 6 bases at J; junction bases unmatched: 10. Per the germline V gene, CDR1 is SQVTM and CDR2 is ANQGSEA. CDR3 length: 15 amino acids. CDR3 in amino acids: CSVGDRDRVGNEQFF. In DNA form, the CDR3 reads TGCAGCGTTGGGGACCGGGACAGGGTAGGCAATGAGCAGTTCTTC.